These 27 T cell receptor beta chains were sequenced from one sample in a study of cytomegalovirus exposure and HLA in healthy donors. The PCR contained 60 Vbeta and 13 Jbeta primers. Profiled with immunoSEQ multiplex PCR; TCRdb holds only in-frame clones, not every one. The sample contains 150,000 to 200,000 clones, 85% to 90% of which appear only once. The sequencing input was PBMCs. These TCRs come from a woman aged 18-29 years in good health and CMV-seronegative.

This sequence joins TRBV19 and TRBJ1-1; D might be TRBD1 (6 bases). The CDR3 spans 14 residues. The V gene lost 6 bases and the J gene lost 0 bases, with 11 bases spanning the gap. Germline V lookup: CDR1 LNHDA, CDR2 SQIVND (reference sequence). The CDR3 loop is CASSTGQLNTEAFF. CDR3 DNA sequence: TGTGCCAGTAGCACTGGACAGTTGAACACTGAAGCTTTCTTT.

This rearrangement joins TRBV6-5 to TRBJ1-2; 8 nucleotides agree with TRBD1. Losses at the gene ends were 0 bases for V and 4 bases for J; bases not matched to a gene: 4. The length of the CDR3 is 15 residues. Germline assignment: CDR1 MNHEY and CDR2 SVGAGI. The CDR3 nucleotides read TGTGCCAGCAGTTACTCCCCCGACAGGGGCTATGGCTACACCTTC. This encodes CASSYSPDRGYGYTF.

J is TRBJ2-2 and V is TRBV6-4; 8 bases are shared with TRBD1. Unmatched junction bases numbered 4, after V lost 0 bases and J lost 7 bases. The CDR3 extends over 15 amino acids. Germline CDR1 is MRHNA and CDR2 is SNTAGT. The CDR3 loop reads CASSDSQGAVGELFF. The CDR3, as DNA: TGTGCCAGCAGTGACTCTCAGGGGGCGGTCGGGGAGCTGTTTTTT.

This chain links TRBV9 with TRBJ2-1; 11 nucleotides align to TRBD2. The length of the CDR3 is 15 residues. V lost 5 bases and J lost 9; bases outside the gene matches: 10. The germline gives CDR1 SGDLS, CDR2 YYNGEE. The DNA of the CDR3 is TGTGCCAGCAGTCCCGGGGCAGGGACTAGCGGTGAGCAGTTCTTC. As protein: CASSPGAGTSGEQFF.

The chain combines TRBV5-1 with TRBJ2-5, with 9 bases fitting TRBD1. Germline CDR1 and CDR2: SGHRS and YFSETQ. Trimming at V came to 3 bases and at J to 3 bases, leaving 6 bases not matched to a gene. This CDR3 has 15 residues. The CDR3 DNA reads as TGCGCCAGCAGCTCCCCGGGACAGGGAAAAGAGACCCAGTACTTC. Encoded protein: CASSSPGQGKETQYF.

The chain employs TRBV27 and TRBJ1-1; D unresolved. The germline V and J ends were trimmed by 5 bases and 5 bases, with 9 bases remaining between them. The CDR3 contains 12 residues. Germline V gene lookup returns CDR1 MNHEY and CDR2 SMNVEV (reference sequence). CDR3 DNA: TGTGCCAGCAGTCCCTTCGGGACTGAAGCTTTCTTT. The encoded protein is CASSPFGTEAFF.

CDR3 amino acids: CASHSSYNSPLHF. The CDR3 DNA follows: TGTGCCAGCCACAGCTCCTATAATTCACCCCTCCACTTT. V and J are TRBV6-5 and TRBJ1-6, with D uncertain. The CDR3 is 13 amino acids. V lost 8 bases to trimming and J lost 0 bases, with 5 bases between them. Germline V gene lookup returns CDR1 MNHEY and CDR2 SVGAGI.

V gene TRBV6-6 combines with J gene TRBJ1-1; TRBD1 agrees at 8 bases. The V gene's germline CDR1 is MNHNY and CDR2 SVGAGI (reference sequence). J was trimmed by 0 bases and V by 0 bases; bases with no gene match: 3. The CDR3 runs to 16 residues. The CDR3 nucleotides are TGTGCCAGCAGTTACTCCACGACAGGGGTGAACACTGAAGCTTTCTTT. Protein product: CASSYSTTGVNTEAFF.

The rearrangement joins TRBV5-6 to TRBJ1-5; D gene ambiguous. Trimming cost V 1 base and J 3 bases, with 8 bases left between them. From germline, CDR1 is SGHDT and CDR2 YYEEEE. This CDR3 contains 14 residues. DNA for the CDR3: TGTGCCAGCAGCTTGTCTTGGCCCAATCAGCCCCAGCATTTT. Protein: CASSLSWPNQPQHF. The full variable domain, completed using reference TRBV5-6 and TRBJ1-5, is DAGVTQSPTHLIKTRGQQVTLRCSPKSGHDTVSWYQQALGQGPQFIFQYYEEEERQRGNFPDRFSGHQFPNYSSELNVNALLLGDSALYLCASSLSWPNQPQHFGDGTRLSIL.

This clone was found once. The V and J genes are TRBV28 and TRBJ2-1; 8 bases map to TRBD1. The CDR3 covers 14 residues. Germline loops: CDR1 MDHEN, CDR2 SYDVKM. The ends lost 6 bases at V and 6 bases at J; junction bases unmatched: 7. The CDR3 here is CASSDRGPVNEQFF. The CDR3 coding sequence is TGTGCCAGCAGCGACAGGGGTCCCGTCAATGAGCAGTTCTTC.

This chain uses TRBV7-9 with TRBJ2-5, with D possibly TRBD1 on 5 matching bases. This CDR3 spans 16 amino acids. Germline CDR1 SEHNR, CDR2 FQNEAQ (reference sequence). V lost 5 bases, J lost 4 bases, and 20 bases lay in between. The CDR3 region is CASSPSRVGHRETQYF. The CDR3 DNA reads TGTGCCAGCAGCCCGAGCCGGGTGGGGCATAGAGAGACCCAGTACTTC.

The chain is built from TRBV7-6 and TRBJ2-7; the D gene is possibly TRBD2 (7 bases). The CDR3 sequence is 14 residues long. V lost 0 bases to trimming and J lost 5 bases, with 11 bases between them. CDR1 is SGHVS, CDR2 FNYEAQ, per germline. As DNA, the CDR3 is TGTGCCAGCAGCTTAGCAGGGGGAGGGAACGAGCAGTACTTC. This translates into CASSLAGGGNEQYF.

The rearrangement uses TRBV7-9 and TRBJ2-1; no reliable D call. Trimming left V 1 base short and J 4 bases short, with 8 bases between. CDR3 length: 14 amino acids. The germline V gene encodes CDR1 SEHNR and CDR2 FQNEAQ (reference sequence). CDR3 in amino acids: CASSLDPDYNEQFF. For the CDR3, the DNA is TGTGCCAGCAGCTTAGATCCAGATTACAATGAGCAGTTCTTC.

V and J are TRBV21-1 and TRBJ1-2. TRBV21-1 is given as a pseudogene. The CDR3 extends over 16 amino acids. The CDR3 protein is CASSKAGRPSSYGYTF. The CDR3 region has the DNA TGTGCCAGCAGCAAAGCTGGCCGGCCCTCTAGCTATGGCTACACCTTC.

The CDR3 is CASSPGTSGSRETQYF. The CDR3 DNA sequence: TGTGCCAGCAGCCCTGGGACTAGCGGGAGCAGGGAGACCCAGTACTTC. The V call is TRBV7-6, the J call TRBJ2-5; 14 positions agree with TRBD2. The trim removed 5 bases at V and 5 bases at J, leaving 7 bases unmatched. The CDR3 runs 16 residues. The germline V gene encodes CDR1 SGHVS and CDR2 FNYEAQ.

With respect to this clone: The junction differs from germline at one of its ends, possibly a read error. The chain uses TRBV6-4 and TRBJ1-4; D gene uncertain. The CDR3 spans 15 residues. CDR1 MRHNA and CDR2 SNTAGT come from the germline V gene. The CDR3 sequence is CASSYSYGTNEKLFF. Written as DNA, the CDR3 is TGTGCCAGCAGTTACTCCTACGGGACTAATGAAAAACTGTTTTTT.

This chain uses TRBV9 with TRBJ2-2; no clear D gene. Germline loops: CDR1 SGDLS, CDR2 YYNGEE. Trimming left V 3 bases short and J 10 bases short, with 10 bases between. The CDR3 loop spans 12 amino acids. The CDR3 DNA follows: TGTGCCAGCAGCGCTCCCCGACAGGAGCTGTTTTTT. Protein: CASSAPRQELFF.

The chain recombines TRBV6-1 with TRBJ1-6; TRBD1 is a possible D gene (5 bases). This CDR3 spans 14 amino acids. Germline V gene lookup returns CDR1 MNHNS and CDR2 SASEGT. The V and J ends lost 4 bases and 15 bases respectively, with 19 bases between them. CDR3 loop: CASSGMDGVRGLHF. In DNA form, the CDR3 reads TGTGCCAGCAGTGGAATGGATGGGGTTAGGGGCCTCCACTTT.

CDR3 nucleotide sequence: TGTGCCAGCAGTTACTCACCAGGGGGTGCCTACGAGCAGTACTTC. Its protein is CASSYSPGGAYEQYF. The chain combines TRBV6-6 with TRBJ2-5; 7 nucleotides agree with TRBD1. The J call could be wrong; TRBJ2-7 is a better fit for the DNA end. Germline V gives CDR1 MNHNY, CDR2 SVGAGI (reference sequence). This CDR3 has 15 amino acids.

The chain joins TRBV4-2 to TRBJ2-5; 9 nucleotides match TRBD1. CDR3 length: 15 amino acids. The germline gives CDR1 LGHNA, CDR2 YNFKEQ. V lost 5 bases, J lost 2 bases, and 6 bases stayed unmatched. The CDR3 protein is CASSKGQGRQETQYF. The DNA for the CDR3 is TGTGCCAGCAGCAAAGGACAGGGGCGGCAAGAGACCCAGTACTTC.

To note about this clone: The germline gene is not matched at one end of the junction; a read error may be the cause. CDR3 DNA: TGTTCCAGCAGCTTCAAACTAGCGGGTTCCGCTTACAATGAGCAGTTCTTC. This translates into CSSSFKLAGSAYNEQFF. This rearrangement joins TRBV7-9 to TRBJ2-1, with 9 bases matching TRBD2. Germline V gives CDR1 SEHNR, CDR2 FQNEAQ (reference sequence). The CDR3 runs to 17 residues.

The gene calls are TRBV6-5 and TRBJ2-7; possible D gene TRBD2, 6 bases. Trimming pared 7 bases from V and 2 bases from J, leaving 18 bases between. The length of the CDR3 is 15 residues. Germline V gene data show CDR1 as MNHEY and CDR2 as SVGAGI. The CDR3 sequence is CASTNRPGLPYEQYF. For the CDR3, the DNA is TGTGCCAGCACCAACAGACCGGGACTGCCCTACGAGCAGTACTTC.

The J gene is TRBJ1-5, the V gene TRBV6-5; D is perhaps TRBD1 (6 bases). V lost 4 bases and J lost 3, with 13 bases in between. CDR3 length: 15 residues. In germline, CDR1 is MNHEY, CDR2 SVGAGI. This chain's CDR3 is CASSSQTGVNQPQHF. In DNA, the CDR3 is TGTGCCAGCAGTTCTCAGACAGGAGTCAATCAGCCCCAGCATTTT.

The V and J genes are TRBV9 and TRBJ2-5; 9 bases match TRBD2. This CDR3 has 16 amino acids. Germline CDR1 is SGDLS and CDR2 is YYNGEE. J gave up 3 bases and V 4 bases, and 10 bases lay outside the gene matches. The CDR3 DNA reads as TGTGCCAGCAGCTCCCAAGGGCGGGAGGGTGAAGAGACCCAGTACTTC. Amino acid sequence: CASSSQGREGEETQYF.

V is TRBV6-6 and J is TRBJ2-2, with a tentative D call TRBD1 (6 bases). Germline-derived CDR1 and CDR2 are MNHNY and SVGAGI (reference sequence). V lost 2 bases, J lost 1 base, and 11 bases lay in between. This CDR3 contains 16 residues. DNA of the CDR3: TGTGCCAGCAGTTACCGCCCGGGACAGAACACCGGGGAGCTGTTTTTT. Its translation: CASSYRPGQNTGELFF.

This chain joins TRBV9 and TRBJ1-3, with 7 bases fitting TRBD1. V lost 4 bases, J lost 3 bases, and 10 bases stayed unmatched. This CDR3 has 16 amino acids. The germline V gene encodes CDR1 SGDLS and CDR2 YYNGEE. The CDR3 is CASSNWTGRDGNTIYF. The CDR3 DNA reads TGTGCCAGCAGCAACTGGACAGGCAGGGATGGAAACACCATATATTTT.

As for this clone: Its ends do not fully match the called genes, so a read error is possible. At the DNA level, this CDR3 is encoded by other sequences in the same sample as well. The J gene is TRBJ2-5, the V gene TRBV12-5; maybe TRBD1 (5 bases). CDR1 and CDR2 (germline): LGHNT, FRNRAP. The CDR3 sequence is 13 residues long. The CDR3 sequence is CASGQQARETQYF. CDR3 bases: TGCGCTAGTGGGCAACAGGCGAGGGAGACCCAGTACTTC. The whole variable domain, remainder taken from reference TRBV12-5 and TRBJ2-5, is DARVTQTPRHKVTEMGQEVTMRCQPILGHNTVFWYRQTMMQGLELLAYFRNRAPLDDSGMPKDRFSAEMPDATLATLKIQPSEPRDSAVYFCASGQQARETQYFGPGTRLLVL.